What follows are 20 T cell receptor beta chains derived from one specimen sequenced in a study of CD8 T cells in ankylosing spondylitis. Each CDR3 protein gets one entry after TCRdb re-called the 5' RACE reads with MiXCR. The sample lists just over 300,000 distinct CDR3 sequences; less than 25% were seen once. The sample was blood, either unsorted or a sorted T cell fraction (not recorded which). These receptors were taken from a female donor with ankylosing spondylitis or in good health (not recorded which).

The V call is TRBV11-1, the J call TRBJ2-2, with a tentative D call TRBD2 (6 bases). Germline V CDR1 and CDR2: SGHAT, FQDESV (reference sequence). This CDR3 is built from 14 residues. V gave up 7 bases and J gave up 5 bases, with 14 bases separating them. The CDR3 loop reads CASKGPAGTGELFF. The CDR3 nucleotides read TGTGCCAGCAAAGGTCCCGCGGGGACCGGGGAGCTGTTTTTT.

This clonotype has just a few counts. This sequence joins TRBV3-1 and TRBJ2-3, with 7 bases fitting TRBD2. The CDR3 covers 16 residues. With 4 bases clipped from V and 5 bases from J, the junction kept 12 bases outside the gene matches. CDR1 is LGHDT, CDR2 YNNKEL, per germline (reference sequence). CDR3 loop: CASSLSSPAGLDTQYF. CDR3 DNA sequence: TGTGCCAGCAGCCTTTCGTCACCAGCGGGATTAGATACGCAGTATTTT.

The CDR3: CATSDLRRTYGYTF. The CDR3 region has the DNA TGTGCCACCAGTGATTTGCGGCGGACCTATGGCTACACCTTC. J is TRBJ1-2 and V is TRBV24-1; D gene unclear. The CDR3 spans 14 residues. Between the trimmed V and J ends, which lost 0 bases and 4 bases, there was a span of 8 bases. Germline V gene sequence: CDR1 KGHDR, CDR2 SFDVKD.

The chain combines TRBV7-2 with TRBJ2-3, with 8 bases fitting TRBD1. Germline loops: CDR1 SGHTA, CDR2 FQGNSA. The J segment lost 6 bases and the V segment lost 3 bases, leaving 8 bases of the junction unmatched. The CDR3 loop spans 15 amino acids. The CDR3 coding sequence is TGTGCCAGCAGCTTGCGGCAGGGGGCTGGGGATACGCAGTATTTT. As protein: CASSLRQGAGDTQYF.

This clonotype came up many times. CDR3 amino acids: CASTMGLVLSNEQFF. CDR3 in DNA: TGTGCCAGCACCATGGGACTAGTCCTTTCAAATGAGCAGTTCTTC. The chain links TRBV12-3 or TRBV12-4 to TRBJ2-1; 8 positions agree with TRBD2. The CDR3 runs 15 residues. J was trimmed by 7 bases and V by 7 bases; bases with no gene match: 12.

The genes are TRBV2 and TRBJ1-4; TRBD1 matches at 9 bases. Per germline, CDR1 SNHLY and CDR2 FYNNEI. The CDR3 length is 15 residues. V was pared by 6 bases and J by 5 bases, with 7 bases of the junction left unmatched. The CDR3 sequence: CASRDPGTGNEKLFF. The CDR3, as DNA: TGTGCCAGCAGGGATCCCGGGACAGGGAATGAAAAACTGTTTTTT.

This clonotype was picked up a small number of times. The chain has TRBV5-1 and TRBJ2-1; TRBD2 agrees at 8 bases. V lost 4 bases, J lost 1 base, and 10 bases stayed unmatched. The CDR3 has 17 residues. Germline loops: CDR1 SGHRS, CDR2 YFSETQ. CDR3 coding DNA: TGCGCCAGCAGCCCGAACGGACTAGCAGTATCCTACAATGAGCAGTTCTTC. It specifies CASSPNGLAVSYNEQFF.

The chain carries TRBV27 and TRBJ1-5; TRBD1 is a possible D gene (5 bases). This CDR3 region has 14 residues. Germline V gene lookup returns CDR1 MNHEY and CDR2 SMNVEV (reference sequence). Trimming removed 2 bases at V and 0 bases at J, with 5 bases between. The CDR3, as DNA: TGTGCCAGCAGTTTACAGGGTAGCAATCAGCCCCAGCATTTT. As protein: CASSLQGSNQPQHF.

The chain recombines TRBV20-1 with TRBJ2-1, with 12 bases fitting TRBD2. Germline CDR1 reads DFQATT; CDR2 reads SNEGSKA (reference sequence). Trimming removed 4 bases from V and 7 bases from J; junction bases left unmatched: 5. The CDR3 spans 14 residues. In DNA, the CDR3 is TGCAGTGCTACTAGCGGGAGGGCCAGGAATGAGCAGTTCTTC. Protein product: CSATSGRARNEQFF.

This clonotype was detected many times. The CDR3 here is CASRRTPQETQYF. Here the CDR3 DNA reads TGTGCCAGCAGGCGGACTCCCCAAGAGACCCAGTACTTC. The V call is TRBV6-1, the J call TRBJ2-5; weak D call: TRBD2 (5 bases). This CDR3 is 13 amino acids long. Germline CDR1 MNHNS, CDR2 SASEGT. Trimming shortened V by 6 bases and J by 1 base, and 9 bases separated the two germline ends.

This clonotype was recorded many times. The rearrangement uses TRBV29-1 and TRBJ1-2, with 7 bases aligning to TRBD1. Per germline, CDR1 SQVTM and CDR2 ANQGSEA. This CDR3 is built from 13 residues. Unmatched junction bases numbered 8, after V lost 6 bases and J lost 4 bases. The CDR3 DNA reads as TGCAGCGTCAGGGGGTTAGAGGGCTATGGCTACACCTTC. Amino acid sequence: CSVRGLEGYGYTF.

This clonotype has a handful of counts. V gene TRBV6-1 combines with J gene TRBJ2-1, with a weak D call TRBD1 (5 bases). Germline V lookup: CDR1 MNHNS, CDR2 SASEGT. This CDR3 has 13 amino acids. The ends were cut back, 5 bases at V and 14 bases at J, with 19 bases in the middle. CDR3 sequence reads: CASSPHRWGIEFF. For the CDR3, the DNA is TGTGCCAGCAGTCCCCATAGGTGGGGCATCGAGTTCTTC.

This clonotype was observed a few times. The chain combines TRBV7-9 with TRBJ2-1; 7 nucleotides agree with TRBD2. The CDR3 loop spans 16 amino acids. The junction had 15 bases not matched to a gene; V was cut back by 5 bases and J by 8 bases. Germline CDR1 reads SEHNR; CDR2 reads FQNEAQ (reference sequence). Here the CDR3 DNA reads TGTGCCAGCAGCACCCGGGACGGACGACTAGCCCATGAGCAGTTCTTC. Amino acid sequence: CASSTRDGRLAHEQFF. Full variable domain (missing parts from reference TRBV7-9 and TRBJ2-1): DTGVSQNPRHKITKRGQNVTFRCDPISEHNRLYWYRQTLGQGPEFLTYFQNEAQLEKSRLLSDRFSAERPKGSFSTLEIQRTEQGDSAMYLCASSTRDGRLAHEQFFGPGTRLTVL.

This clonotype appeared many times. This chain links TRBV29-1 with TRBJ1-2; D remains ambiguous. Germline lookup yields CDR1 SQVTM and CDR2 ANQGSEA. Trimming took off 6 bases at V and 0 bases at J, with 11 bases between the two ends. The CDR3 sequence is 13 residues long. CDR3 DNA: TGCAGCGTCGCGGGTCGGGCTAACTATGGCTACACCTTC. Residues: CSVAGRANYGYTF. The variable domain in full, with the rest retrieved from reference TRBV29-1 and TRBJ1-2, is SAVISQKPSRDICQRGTSLTIQCQVDSQVTMMFWYRQQPGQSLTLIATANQGSEATYESGFVIDKFPISRPNLTFSTLTVSNMSPEDSSIYLCSVAGRANYGYTFGSGTRLTVV.

This clonotype has a handful of counts. The chain is built from TRBV12-5 and TRBJ1-2; the D is unclear. The CDR3 runs 12 residues. The germline V and J ends were trimmed by 5 bases and 4 bases, with 8 bases remaining between them. Germline lookup yields CDR1 LGHNT and CDR2 FRNRAP. The CDR3 reads CASGLGFYGYTF. The CDR3 DNA reads TGTGCTAGTGGTCTCGGGTTCTATGGCTACACCTTC.

V usage is TRBV20-1 and J usage is TRBJ2-5, with TRBD2 matching 11 bases. Germline V CDR1 and CDR2: DFQATT, SNEGSKA (reference sequence). V was clipped by 5 bases and J by 1 base; unmatched bases: 6. The CDR3 length is 15 residues. This CDR3 is CSALNSGRAQETQYF. CDR3 DNA sequence: TGCAGTGCTCTCAATAGCGGGAGGGCCCAAGAGACCCAGTACTTC.

The rearrangement uses TRBV2 and TRBJ2-3, with 10 bases that match TRBD2. In germline, CDR1 is SNHLY, CDR2 FYNNEI. The CDR3 extends over 15 amino acids. V trimming: 4 bases; J trimming: 4 bases; junction bases outside the gene matches: 5. The CDR3 DNA sequence: TGTGCCAGCAGTGGGCTAGCGGGAGCCTCAGATACGCAGTATTTT. It is translated as CASSGLAGASDTQYF.

At least ten counts were recorded for this clonotype. The chain is built from TRBV18 and TRBJ1-4, with D hard to call. Deletions cut 0 bases from V and 11 bases from J, with 19 bases between. This CDR3 has 16 amino acids. Per the germline V gene, CDR1 is KGHSH and CDR2 is LQKENI. CDR3 DNA sequence: TGTGCCAGCTCACCACCGGGATCCTCAGGTCTCGTTAAACTGTTTTTT. This sequence encodes CASSPPGSSGLVKLFF.

This chain links TRBV6-2 or TRBV6-3 with TRBJ1-5, with 7 bases identical to TRBD1. Looked up from germline, CDR1 is MNHEY and CDR2 is SVGEGT. V shed 6 bases and J 4 bases; nucleotides not matched to a gene: 6. The CDR3 consists of 14 residues. The CDR3 spells CASRPGTVNQPQHF. The CDR3 DNA reads as TGTGCCAGCAGGCCCGGGACAGTTAATCAGCCCCAGCATTTT.

CDR3: CASSWGLAGGENEQFF. Written as DNA, the CDR3 is TGTGCCAGCAGTTGGGGACTAGCGGGAGGGGAAAATGAGCAGTTCTTC. This chain connects TRBV27 to TRBJ2-1; 16 bases agree with TRBD2. After removal of 4 bases from V and 7 bases from J, the junction contained 4 bases not matched to a gene. Germline V gene sequence: CDR1 MNHEY, CDR2 SMNVEV (reference sequence). The CDR3 is 16 residues long.